These 30 T cell receptor beta chains were sequenced from one sample in a study of PD-L1 blockade in urothelial cancer. TCRdb's copy holds only in-frame clones and misses some; the assay was immunoSEQ multiplex PCR. The sample has 30,000 to 40,000 clones; roughly 82% are singletons. Indicated time point: pretreatment peripheral blood. Sequencing used PBMCs, obtained around atezolizumab (anti-PD-L1) treatment. These receptors were collected from a man in his 60s with urothelial cancer.

The chain is built from TRBV7-2 and TRBJ2-7; 8 bases are shared with TRBD1. V gave up 4 bases and J gave up 1 base; unmatched junction bases: 6. Germline CDR1 and CDR2: SGHTA and FQGNSA. This CDR3 spans 15 amino acids. The CDR3 is CASSWFQGASYEQYF. DNA for the CDR3: TGTGCCAGCAGCTGGTTTCAGGGGGCGTCCTACGAGCAGTACTTC. The whole variable domain, remainder taken from reference TRBV7-2 and TRBJ2-7, is GAGVSQSPSNKVTEKGKDVELRCDPISGHTALYWYRQSLGQGLEFLIYFQGNSAPDKSGLPSDRFSAERTGGSVSTLTIQRTQQEDSAVYLCASSWFQGASYEQYFGPGTRLTVT.

In DNA form, the CDR3 reads TGTGCCAGCTCACAGGGCGACTTAGAAAAACTGTTTTTT. Translation: CASSQGDLEKLFF. The chain carries TRBV27 and TRBJ1-4, with D perhaps matching TRBD1 (6 bases). CDR1 and CDR2 from the germline V gene are MNHEY and SMNVEV (reference sequence). This CDR3 region has 13 residues. V was shortened by 8 bases and J by 8 bases, with 15 bases between the two germline ends. Combining the CDR3 with reference TRBV27 and TRBJ1-4 gives the whole variable domain EAQVTQNPRYLITVTGKKLTVTCSQNMNHEYMSWYRQDPGLGLRQIYYSMNVEVTDKGDVPEGYKVSRKEKRNFPLILESPSPNQTSLYFCASSQGDLEKLFFGSGTQLSVL.

The table lists this clone with a count of one. The chain links TRBV6-1 to TRBJ2-7, with 7 bases matching TRBD2. Germline CDR1 is MNHNS and CDR2 is SASEGT. The trim removed 6 bases at V and 2 bases at J, leaving 13 bases unmatched. CDR3 length: 16 amino acids. The CDR3 sequence is CASRELFGGVTYEQYF. The CDR3 DNA reads TGTGCCAGCAGGGAACTTTTTGGGGGGGTCACCTACGAGCAGTACTTC.

The chain joins TRBV5-8 to TRBJ1-4; TRBD1 matches at 7 bases. The V gene's germline CDR1 is SGHTS and CDR2 YDEGEE. The junction had 4 bases not matched to a gene; V was cut back by 2 bases and J by 6 bases. This CDR3 is 14 amino acids long. This CDR3 is CASSLEGADEKLFF. The CDR3 DNA reads TGTGCCAGCAGCTTAGAGGGGGCGGATGAAAAACTGTTTTTT.

The chain recombines TRBV10-3 with TRBJ2-3; D is possibly TRBD1 (5 bases). Germline loops: CDR1 ENHRY, CDR2 SYGVKD. CDR3 length: 14 residues. Trimming left V 3 bases short and J 4 bases short, with 11 bases between. The CDR3 here is CAISDRVAPDTQYF. CDR3 nucleotides: TGTGCCATCAGTGACAGGGTAGCCCCAGATACGCAGTATTTT.

The chain has TRBV6-1 and TRBJ2-3; TRBD2 agrees at 7 bases. The CDR3 covers 14 residues. V trimming: 2 bases; J trimming: 5 bases; junction bases outside the gene matches: 4. Per the germline V gene, CDR1 is MNHNS and CDR2 is SASEGT. CDR3 in DNA: TGTGCCAGCAGTGAACAGCGGGGCATAGATACGCAGTATTTT. Amino acids: CASSEQRGIDTQYF.

The gene calls are TRBV2 and TRBJ2-3, with TRBD1 identical over 7 bases. J lost 4 bases, V lost 4 bases, and 5 bases had no gene match. This CDR3 has 14 amino acids. Germline CDR1 is SNHLY and CDR2 is FYNNEI. CDR3 sequence: CASSATGVADTQYF. CDR3 sequence (DNA): TGTGCCAGCAGTGCCACAGGGGTGGCAGATACGCAGTATTTT.

CDR3 bases: TGTGCCAGCAGCTTCATAGCGGGGGCGAACACCGGGGAGCTGTTTTTT. This translates into CASSFIAGANTGELFF. V gene TRBV11-1 combines with J gene TRBJ2-2; TRBD2 matches at 9 bases. V lost 3 bases and J lost 0; bases outside the gene matches: 2. Germline loops: CDR1 SGHAT, CDR2 FQDESV (reference sequence). The CDR3 has 16 amino acids.

V is TRBV5-6 and J is TRBJ1-1, with 8 bases identical to TRBD1. Germline CDR1 and CDR2: SGHDT and YYEEEE. V lost 4 bases and J lost 0; bases outside the gene matches: 5. The CDR3 covers 15 residues. CDR3 amino acids: CASSQWTGMNTEAFF. In DNA form, the CDR3 reads TGTGCCAGCAGCCAATGGACAGGGATGAACACTGAAGCTTTCTTT.

The chain recombines TRBV7-9 with TRBJ1-4; 9 nucleotides agree with TRBD1. The CDR3 length is 14 residues. Germline trimming cut 4 bases from V and 7 bases from J; bases unmatched to any gene: 4. Per germline, CDR1 SEHNR and CDR2 FQNEAQ (reference sequence). This CDR3 is CASSSGTGIEKLFF. DNA for the CDR3: TGTGCCAGCAGCTCCGGGACAGGGATTGAAAAACTGTTTTTT.

The chain couples TRBV5-6 to TRBJ1-2; the D gene is possibly TRBD1 (6 bases). CDR1 is SGHDT, CDR2 YYEEEE, per germline. This CDR3 has 15 residues. The ends were cut back, 5 bases at V and 4 bases at J, with 18 bases in the middle. The CDR3 coding sequence is TGTGCCAGCAGGCCTATGACAGGTTACAGCTATGGCTACACCTTC. Translated, it gives CASRPMTGYSYGYTF.

The chain carries TRBV5-1 and TRBJ2-3; TRBD1 might be the D (5 bases). CDR3 length equals 16 residues. CDR1 is SGHRS, CDR2 YFSETQ, per germline. The V and J ends lost 0 bases and 2 bases respectively, with 13 bases between them. CDR3 protein: CASSLDRPDYTDTQYF. The CDR3 DNA follows: TGCGCCAGCAGCTTGGACAGGCCCGATTACACAGATACGCAGTATTTT.

This chain links TRBV9 with TRBJ2-1; D may be TRBD1 (6 bases). CDR1 and CDR2 (germline): SGDLS, YYNGEE. V dropped 3 bases and J dropped 3 bases, with 13 bases sitting between them. CDR3 size: 15 residues. As DNA, the CDR3 is TGTGCCAGCAGCGCCGGGACACGACGCTACAATGAGCAGTTCTTC. It specifies CASSAGTRRYNEQFF. Full variable domain (outside the CDR3, taken from reference TRBV9 and TRBJ2-1): DSGVTQTPKHLITATGQRVTLRCSPRSGDLSVYWYQQSLDQGLQFLIQYYNGEERAKGNILERFSAQQFPDLHSELNLSSLELGDSALYFCASSAGTRRYNEQFFGPGTRLTVL.

The chain combines TRBV5-8 with TRBJ2-7; the match to TRBD1 covers 9 bases. V dropped 6 bases and J dropped 5; count of bases not matched to a gene: 9. Germline values: CDR1 SGHTS, CDR2 YDEGEE. This CDR3 region has 14 residues. The CDR3 region has the DNA TGTGCCAGCAACAGGGGGCCAGGGTATAACGAGCAGTACTTC. It is translated as CASNRGPGYNEQYF.

This rearrangement joins TRBV5-4 to TRBJ2-2, with a possible D match to TRBD2 (5 bases). The CDR3 is 16 amino acids. V dropped 2 bases and J dropped 1 base, with 12 bases sitting between them. The germline gives CDR1 SGHNT, CDR2 YYREEE (reference sequence). The CDR3 loop is CASSLGLAQNTGELFF. The CDR3 nucleotides are TGTGCCAGCAGCTTAGGATTAGCGCAGAACACCGGGGAGCTGTTTTTT.

The V and J genes are TRBV5-4 and TRBJ1-6; 9 positions match TRBD1. This CDR3 is 15 amino acids long. V shed 2 bases and J 5 bases; nucleotides not matched to a gene: 2. Germline CDR1 is SGHNT and CDR2 is YYREEE (reference sequence). CDR3 DNA: TGTGCCAGCAGCTTTCGGACAGGGGATAATTCACCCCTCCACTTT. The encoded protein is CASSFRTGDNSPLHF.

V is TRBV15 and J is TRBJ1-4; D is unresolved. V lost 5 bases to trimming and J lost 0 bases, with 10 bases between them. Germline V lookup: CDR1 LNHNV, CDR2 YYDKDF (reference sequence). This CDR3 has 15 residues. CDR3: CATSAGGATNEKLFF. CDR3 coding DNA: TGTGCCACCAGCGCGGGTGGGGCAACTAATGAAAAACTGTTTTTT.

The chain links TRBV30 to TRBJ2-7; TRBD1 matches 9 bases. The germline gives CDR1 GTSNPN, CDR2 SVGIG (reference sequence). The CDR3 loop spans 14 amino acids. V lost 4 bases, J lost 0 bases, and 4 bases stayed unmatched. CDR3 sequence reads: CAWKRDRVSYEQYF. In DNA, the CDR3 is TGTGCCTGGAAGCGGGACAGGGTCTCCTACGAGCAGTACTTC.

Only a few counts were recorded for this clone. This chain links TRBV7-9 with TRBJ2-3, with a possible D match to TRBD2 (6 bases). The CDR3 has 15 residues. CDR1 and CDR2 (germline): SEHNR, FQNEAQ (reference sequence). Trimming removed 4 bases at V and 8 bases at J, with 19 bases between. The CDR3 DNA is TGTGCCAGCAGCTGGCGCGGGATGGGTCTTGGTACGCAGTATTTT. This codes for CASSWRGMGLGTQYF.

The chain links TRBV28 to TRBJ2-3, with 9 bases aligning to TRBD1. CDR1 MDHEN and CDR2 SYDVKM come from the germline V gene. V dropped 8 bases and J dropped 3; count of bases not matched to a gene: 6. This CDR3 has 14 residues. The CDR3 DNA reads TGTGCCAGCGGGGACAGGGCAGTTACAGATACGCAGTATTTT. Translated, it gives CASGDRAVTDTQYF.

This sequence joins TRBV5-1 and TRBJ2-1; D gene ambiguous. In germline, CDR1 is SGHRS, CDR2 YFSETQ. Trimming took 1 base from V and 9 from J, leaving 11 bases between them. The CDR3 totals 13 residues. DNA of the CDR3: TGCGCCAGCAGCTTGCCAGTTCTGGCTGAGCAGTTCTTC. It encodes CASSLPVLAEQFF.

V is TRBV2 and J is TRBJ2-5, with D possibly TRBD1 on 6 matching bases. This CDR3 contains 17 residues. V was trimmed by 3 bases and J by 5 bases, leaving 22 bases between them. CDR1 is SNHLY and CDR2 is FYNNEI in the germline V gene. The CDR3 reads CASSDQGLALQGETQYF. The DNA of the CDR3 is TGTGCCAGCAGTGATCAAGGGCTAGCCCTCCAGGGGGAGACCCAGTACTTC.

On this clone itself: Other nucleotide sequences from this sample produce the same CDR3. V usage is TRBV30 and J usage is TRBJ2-3; D gene uncertain. This CDR3 region has 12 residues. The V end was cut by 4 bases, the J end by 0 bases, with 5 bases between. CDR1 is GTSNPN and CDR2 is SVGIG in the germline V gene (reference sequence). This chain's CDR3 is CAWTESTDTQYF. CDR3 nucleotide sequence: TGTGCCTGGACAGAAAGCACAGATACGCAGTATTTT.

V and J are TRBV6-5 and TRBJ2-7, with D possibly matching TRBD2 (6 bases). The CDR3 is 16 amino acids. V was shortened by 4 bases and J by 2 bases, with 18 bases between the two germline ends. In germline, CDR1 is MNHEY, CDR2 SVGAGI. The DNA of the CDR3 is TGTGCCAGCAGTTGGTTTGGGCGGGGAGAAACCTACGAGCAGTACTTC. Translation: CASSWFGRGETYEQYF.

This rearrangement joins TRBV5-1 to TRBJ1-4; 8 bases match TRBD1. CDR1 and CDR2 (germline): SGHRS, YFSETQ. CDR3 length: 15 residues. Trimming at V came to 3 bases and at J to 5 bases, leaving 6 bases not matched to a gene. CDR3 sequence reads: CASSWRTGRNEKLFF. The DNA of the CDR3 is TGCGCCAGCAGCTGGCGGACAGGGCGGAATGAAAAACTGTTTTTT. Drawing the rest from reference TRBV5-1 and TRBJ1-4, the complete variable domain is KAGVTQTPRYLIKTRGQQVTLSCSPISGHRSVSWYQQTPGQGLQFLFEYFSETQRNKGNFPGRFSGRQFSNSRSEMNVSTLELGDSALYLCASSWRTGRNEKLFFGSGTQLSVL.

V and J are TRBV7-3 and TRBJ1-2; 7 positions agree with TRBD1. Germline lookup yields CDR1 SGHTA and CDR2 FQGTGA. The CDR3 has 15 amino acids. The J segment lost 4 bases and the V segment lost 3 bases, leaving 8 bases of the junction unmatched. Here the CDR3 reads CASSLHPGQSYGYTF. CDR3 coding DNA: TGTGCCAGCAGCTTGCACCCGGGACAGAGCTATGGCTACACCTTC.

This chain joins TRBV18 and TRBJ2-4; D may be TRBD1 (5 bases). The V gene lost 3 bases and the J gene lost 5 bases, with 14 bases spanning the gap. Germline V gives CDR1 KGHSH, CDR2 LQKENI. This CDR3 contains 15 residues. CDR3 sequence reads: CASSPGGQGENIQYF. The CDR3 coding sequence is TGTGCCAGCTCACCGGGTGGCCAGGGCGAAAACATTCAGTACTTC.

The V and J genes are TRBV5-1 and TRBJ2-7; 7 bases fit TRBD1. The CDR3 covers 14 residues. Germline loops: CDR1 SGHRS, CDR2 YFSETQ. V was clipped by 3 bases and J by 6 bases; unmatched bases: 9. CDR3 sequence: CASSSINTGAEQYF. The CDR3 DNA reads as TGCGCCAGCAGCTCTATCAATACAGGGGCCGAGCAGTACTTC.

The CDR3 region is CASSPMTVRANYGYTF. The CDR3 region has the DNA TGTGCCAGCAGCCCCATGACAGTGAGAGCTAACTATGGCTACACCTTC. The V call is TRBV7-2, the J call TRBJ1-2, with TRBD1 as a possible D gene (5 bases). The CDR3 has 16 amino acids. The germline V gene encodes CDR1 SGHTA and CDR2 FQGNSA. V was trimmed by 5 bases and J by 0 bases, leaving 16 bases between them.

CDR3 nucleotide sequence: TGCAGCGTCGATCGTCAGACAGGGGAGGATTACTATGGCTACACCTTC. It encodes CSVDRQTGEDYYGYTF. The chain links TRBV29-1 to TRBJ1-2; 8 bases agree with TRBD1. The CDR3 is 16 amino acids. V gave up 6 bases and J gave up 3 bases; unmatched junction bases: 15. Germline assignment: CDR1 SQVTM and CDR2 ANQGSEA. The entire variable domain, with the rest obtained from reference TRBV29-1 and TRBJ1-2, is as follows: SAVISQKPSRDICQRGTSLTIQCQVDSQVTMMFWYRQQPGQSLTLIATANQGSEATYESGFVIDKFPISRPNLTFSTLTVSNMSPEDSSIYLCSVDRQTGEDYYGYTFGSGTRLTVV.